Listed here is a single TCR beta chain. This entry is derived from a study of blood T cell repertoires in COVID-19. Looking at the study overall: Donors in the United States, Italy and Spain gave samples during acute or convalescent COVID-19. T cells, B-cell-depleted T cells, or PBMCs supplied cDNA or gDNA.

The CDR3 is 13 amino acids. The V gene end was trimmed by 9 bases and the J gene end by 2 bases; junction bases not matched to a gene: 1. How the authors handled the data: Estimated nucleated cell counts came from reference gene primer amplification. Generated by immunoSEQ multiplex PCR, the TCRdb table keeps only in-frame clones and is missing some. The V and J calls and the clone size are those of that table, but D and trimming were determined from the DNA. The table includes 100,000 or so clones, 70% to 90% detected once. The sequence was obtained from a man aged 45-60 years with active COVID-19. The chain is built from TRBV5-3 and TRBJ2-6, with 8 nucleotides matching TRBD1. TRBV5-3 is sorted into the ORF group, with uncertain function. Sample: peripheral blood. The CDR3: CAKDRAGANVLTF. The CDR3 nucleotides read TGTGCCAAGGACAGGGCTGGGGCCAACGTCCTGACTTTC.